The T cell receptor (beta chain) described here comes from a study of cytotoxic CD8 clonotypes in ibrutinib-treated CLL. Study background: Response sampling occurred after a median approximately eleven months of treatment (range 6 to 36).

Study-level points and caveats: Under therapy, public clonotypes either contracted or stayed stable, and they were uncommon. Higher clonality was seen at ibrutinib response and a return toward baseline at progression.

To note about this clone: Its antigen is currently unknown.

The CDR3 is made up of 14 amino acids. Trimming removed 5 bases from V and 4 bases from J, with 14 bases in between. CDR1 is MRHNA and CDR2 is SNTAGT in the germline V gene. Libraries were prepared by immunoSEQ multiplex PCR; TCRdb keeps only in-frame clonotypes and omits some of them. This table holds hundreds of thousands of clones, 70% found once. The sample consisted of PBMCs, taken after 12 months of ibrutinib treatment. The chain links TRBV6-4 to TRBJ1-1; tentatively, D is TRBD1 (5 bases). The source of this sequence is a human donor with chronic lymphocytic leukemia. Written as DNA, the CDR3 is TGTGCCAGCAGTAGGAACCCAAGGGGCACTGAAGCTTTCTTT. Translation gives CASSRNPRGTEAFF.